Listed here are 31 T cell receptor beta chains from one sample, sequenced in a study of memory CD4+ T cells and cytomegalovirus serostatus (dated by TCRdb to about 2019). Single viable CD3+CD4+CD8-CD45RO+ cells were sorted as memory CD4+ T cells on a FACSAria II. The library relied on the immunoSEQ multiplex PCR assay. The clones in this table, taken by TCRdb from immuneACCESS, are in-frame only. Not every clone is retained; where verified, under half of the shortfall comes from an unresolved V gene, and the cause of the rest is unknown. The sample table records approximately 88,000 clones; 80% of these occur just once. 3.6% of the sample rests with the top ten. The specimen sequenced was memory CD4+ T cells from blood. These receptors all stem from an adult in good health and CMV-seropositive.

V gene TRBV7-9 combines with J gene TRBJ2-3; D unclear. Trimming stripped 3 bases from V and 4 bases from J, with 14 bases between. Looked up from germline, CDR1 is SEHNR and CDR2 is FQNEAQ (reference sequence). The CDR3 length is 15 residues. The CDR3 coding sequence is TGTGCCAGCAGCTTTGTCGGTGTCTCATCAGATACGCAGTATTTT. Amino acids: CASSFVGVSSDTQYF.

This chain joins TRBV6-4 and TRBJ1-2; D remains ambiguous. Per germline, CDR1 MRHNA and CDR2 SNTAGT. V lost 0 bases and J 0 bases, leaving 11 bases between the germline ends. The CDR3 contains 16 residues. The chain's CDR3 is CASSDSSRGTNYGYTF. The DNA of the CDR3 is TGTGCCAGCAGTGACTCCAGTCGTGGTACTAACTATGGCTACACCTTC.

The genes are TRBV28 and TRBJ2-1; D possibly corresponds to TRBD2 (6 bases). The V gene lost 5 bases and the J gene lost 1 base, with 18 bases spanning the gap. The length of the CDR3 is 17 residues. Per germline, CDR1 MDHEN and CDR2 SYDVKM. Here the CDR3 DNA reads TGTGCCAGCAGTGCCGGGGGACTGACACTTTCCTACAATGAGCAGTTCTTC. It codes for CASSAGGLTLSYNEQFF.

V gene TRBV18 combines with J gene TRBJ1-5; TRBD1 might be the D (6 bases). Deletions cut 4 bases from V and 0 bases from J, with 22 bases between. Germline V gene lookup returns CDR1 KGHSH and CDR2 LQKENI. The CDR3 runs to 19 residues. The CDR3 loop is CASSRRGVGAVYSNQPQHF. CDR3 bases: TGTGCCAGCTCACGGAGGGGGGTAGGCGCCGTTTATAGCAATCAGCCCCAGCATTTT.

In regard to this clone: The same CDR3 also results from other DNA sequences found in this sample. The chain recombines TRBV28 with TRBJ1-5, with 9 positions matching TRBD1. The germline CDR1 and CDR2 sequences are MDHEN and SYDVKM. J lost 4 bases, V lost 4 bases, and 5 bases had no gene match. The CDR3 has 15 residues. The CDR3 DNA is TGTGCCAGCAGTTCGGGACAGGGCGGGAATCAGCCCCAGCATTTT. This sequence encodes CASSSGQGGNQPQHF.

The CDR3 nucleotides are TGTGCCAGCAGTTCCGGGGACAGGGCGTACGAGCAGTACTTC. Translated: CASSSGDRAYEQYF. The chain employs TRBV27 and TRBJ2-7; 9 bases fit TRBD1. This CDR3 has 14 residues. Germline loops: CDR1 MNHEY, CDR2 SMNVEV (reference sequence). V gave up 4 bases and J gave up 4 bases; unmatched junction bases: 5.

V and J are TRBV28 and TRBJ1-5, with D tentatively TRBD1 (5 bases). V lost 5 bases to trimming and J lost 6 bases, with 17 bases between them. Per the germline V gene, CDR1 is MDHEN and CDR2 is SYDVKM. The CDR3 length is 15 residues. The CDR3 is CASSKAGQNTQPQHF. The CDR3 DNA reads TGTGCCAGCAGTAAGGCGGGGCAGAATACTCAGCCCCAGCATTTT.

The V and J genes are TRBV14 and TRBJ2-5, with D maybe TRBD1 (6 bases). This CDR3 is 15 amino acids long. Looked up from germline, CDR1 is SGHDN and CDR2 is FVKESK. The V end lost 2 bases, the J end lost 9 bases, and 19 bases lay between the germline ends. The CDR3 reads CASSQLGHGSVAQYF. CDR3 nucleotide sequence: TGTGCCAGCAGCCAATTGGGACACGGATCGGTGGCCCAGTACTTC.

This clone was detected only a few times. The CDR3 region is CASSTRGRSTGELFF. CDR3 DNA sequence: TGTGCCAGCAGTACCAGAGGGAGAAGCACCGGGGAGCTGTTTTTT. This chain links TRBV27 with TRBJ2-2, with a possible D match to TRBD2 (5 bases). CDR3 size: 15 residues. CDR1 MNHEY and CDR2 SMNVEV come from the germline V gene (reference sequence). The V gene lost 5 bases and the J gene lost 4 bases, with 14 bases spanning the gap.

CDR3 in amino acids: CASSLDNEQFF. The CDR3 nucleotides are TGTGCCAGCAGCTTAGACAATGAGCAGTTCTTC. This rearrangement joins TRBV7-2 to TRBJ2-1; D remains unclear. This CDR3 has 11 residues. CDR1 and CDR2 (germline): SGHTA, FQGNSA. The V end was cut by 1 base, the J end by 5 bases, with 0 bases between. The whole variable domain, filled in from reference TRBV7-2 and TRBJ2-1, reads GAGVSQSPSNKVTEKGKDVELRCDPISGHTALYWYRQSLGQGLEFLIYFQGNSAPDKSGLPSDRFSAERTGGSVSTLTIQRTQQEDSAVYLCASSLDNEQFFGPGTRLTVL.

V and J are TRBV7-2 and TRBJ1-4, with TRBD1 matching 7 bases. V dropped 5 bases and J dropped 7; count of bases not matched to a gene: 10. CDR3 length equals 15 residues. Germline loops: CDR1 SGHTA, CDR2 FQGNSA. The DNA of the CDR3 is TGTGCCAGCAGCCTATTCAGGGGGGGTGGTGAAAAACTGTTTTTT. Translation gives CASSLFRGGGEKLFF.

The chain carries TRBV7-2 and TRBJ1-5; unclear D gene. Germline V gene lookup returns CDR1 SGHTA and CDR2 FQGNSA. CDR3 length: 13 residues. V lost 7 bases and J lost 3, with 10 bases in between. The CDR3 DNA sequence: TGTGCCAGCACTCCCGGGAACAATCAGCCCCAGCATTTT. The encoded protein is CASTPGNNQPQHF.

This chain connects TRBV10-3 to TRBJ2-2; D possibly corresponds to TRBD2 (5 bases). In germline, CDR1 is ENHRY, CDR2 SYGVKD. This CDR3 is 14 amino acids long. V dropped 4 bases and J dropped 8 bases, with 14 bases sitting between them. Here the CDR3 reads CAISGGLGKGELFF. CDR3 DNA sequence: TGTGCCATCAGTGGCGGACTGGGGAAGGGGGAGCTGTTTTTT.

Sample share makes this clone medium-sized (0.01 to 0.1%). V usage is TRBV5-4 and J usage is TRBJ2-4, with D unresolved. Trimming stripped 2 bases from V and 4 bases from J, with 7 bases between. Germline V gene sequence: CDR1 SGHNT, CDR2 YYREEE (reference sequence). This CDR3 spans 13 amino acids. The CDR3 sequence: CASSLAQKNIQYF. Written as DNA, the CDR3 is TGTGCCAGCAGCTTAGCCCAGAAAAACATTCAGTACTTC.

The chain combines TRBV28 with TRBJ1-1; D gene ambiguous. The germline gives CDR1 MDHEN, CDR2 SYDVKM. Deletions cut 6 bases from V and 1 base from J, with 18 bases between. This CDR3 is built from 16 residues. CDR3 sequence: CASSPYGAGSNTEAFF. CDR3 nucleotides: TGTGCCAGCAGCCCATACGGTGCGGGGTCGAACACTGAAGCTTTCTTT.

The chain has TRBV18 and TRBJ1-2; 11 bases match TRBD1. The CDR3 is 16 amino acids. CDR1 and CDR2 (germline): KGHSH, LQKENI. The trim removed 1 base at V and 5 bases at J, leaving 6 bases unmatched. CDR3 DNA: TGTGCCAGCTCACCACGGACAGGGGGCCTCCGGTATGGCTACACCTTC. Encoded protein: CASSPRTGGLRYGYTF.

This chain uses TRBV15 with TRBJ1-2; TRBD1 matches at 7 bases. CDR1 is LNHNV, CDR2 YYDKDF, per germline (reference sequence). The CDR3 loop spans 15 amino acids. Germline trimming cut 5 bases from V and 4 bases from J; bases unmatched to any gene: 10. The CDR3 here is CATSEGASGLYGYTF. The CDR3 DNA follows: TGTGCCACCAGCGAGGGGGCCTCGGGGCTCTATGGCTACACCTTC.

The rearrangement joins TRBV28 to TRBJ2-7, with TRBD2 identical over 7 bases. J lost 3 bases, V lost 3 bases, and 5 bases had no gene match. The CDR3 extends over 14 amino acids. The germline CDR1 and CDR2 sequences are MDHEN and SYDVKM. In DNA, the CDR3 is TGTGCCAGCAGTTTCCTGACTAGCAACTACGAGCAGTACTTC. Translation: CASSFLTSNYEQYF.

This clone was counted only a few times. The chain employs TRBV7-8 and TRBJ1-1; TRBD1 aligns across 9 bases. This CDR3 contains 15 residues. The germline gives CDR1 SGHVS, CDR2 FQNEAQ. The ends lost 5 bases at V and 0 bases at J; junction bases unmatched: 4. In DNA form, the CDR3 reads TGTGCCAGCAGCCGTCGGACAGGGGTGAACACTGAAGCTTTCTTT. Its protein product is CASSRRTGVNTEAFF.

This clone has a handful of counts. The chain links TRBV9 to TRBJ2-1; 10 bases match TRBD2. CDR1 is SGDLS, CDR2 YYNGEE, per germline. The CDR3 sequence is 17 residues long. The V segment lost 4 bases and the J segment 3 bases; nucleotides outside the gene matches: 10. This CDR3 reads CASSLDGGLAFYNEQFF. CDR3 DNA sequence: TGTGCCAGCAGCCTCGACGGGGGACTAGCGTTCTACAATGAGCAGTTCTTC.

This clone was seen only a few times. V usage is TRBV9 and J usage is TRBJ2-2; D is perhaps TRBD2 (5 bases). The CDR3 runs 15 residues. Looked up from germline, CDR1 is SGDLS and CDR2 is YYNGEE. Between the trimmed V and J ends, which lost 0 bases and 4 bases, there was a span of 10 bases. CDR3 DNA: TGTGCCAGCAGCGTAGGAGGGTTCGGCACCGGGGAGCTGTTTTTT. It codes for CASSVGGFGTGELFF.

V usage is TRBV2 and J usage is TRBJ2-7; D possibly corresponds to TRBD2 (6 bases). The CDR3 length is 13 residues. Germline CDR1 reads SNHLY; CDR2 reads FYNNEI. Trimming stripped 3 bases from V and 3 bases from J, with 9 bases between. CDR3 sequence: CASSEGGSYEQYF. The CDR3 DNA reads TGTGCCAGCAGTGAGGGGGGTAGCTACGAGCAGTACTTC.

CDR3 sequence: CAISGDGRAGNNQPQHF. The CDR3 bases are TGTGCCATCAGTGGAGATGGAAGGGCAGGGAATAATCAGCCCCAGCATTTT. The genes are TRBV10-3 and TRBJ1-5; the D gene is possibly TRBD1 (5 bases). The length of the CDR3 is 17 residues. V lost 4 bases and J 4 bases, leaving 20 bases between the germline ends. CDR1 is ENHRY and CDR2 is SYGVKD in the germline V gene.

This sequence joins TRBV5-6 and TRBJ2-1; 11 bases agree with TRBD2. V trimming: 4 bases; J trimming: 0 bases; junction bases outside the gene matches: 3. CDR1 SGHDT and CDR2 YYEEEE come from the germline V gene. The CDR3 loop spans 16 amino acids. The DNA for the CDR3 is TGTGCCAGCAGCGGGACTAGCGGCAGCTCCTACAATGAGCAGTTCTTC. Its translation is CASSGTSGSSYNEQFF.

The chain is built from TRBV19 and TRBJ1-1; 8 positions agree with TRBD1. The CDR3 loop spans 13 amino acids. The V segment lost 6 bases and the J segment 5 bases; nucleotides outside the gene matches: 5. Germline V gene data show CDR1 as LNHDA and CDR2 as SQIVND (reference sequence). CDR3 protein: CASSQQGETEAFF. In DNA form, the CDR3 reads TGTGCCAGTAGCCAACAGGGGGAAACTGAAGCTTTCTTT.

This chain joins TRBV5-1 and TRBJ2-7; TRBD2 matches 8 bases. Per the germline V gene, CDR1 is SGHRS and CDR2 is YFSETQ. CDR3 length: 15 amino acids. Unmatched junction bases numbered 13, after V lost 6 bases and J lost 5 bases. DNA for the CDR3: TGCGCCAGCACCAGGGATTCAGCGGGAGTAGACGAGCAGTACTTC. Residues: CASTRDSAGVDEQYF.

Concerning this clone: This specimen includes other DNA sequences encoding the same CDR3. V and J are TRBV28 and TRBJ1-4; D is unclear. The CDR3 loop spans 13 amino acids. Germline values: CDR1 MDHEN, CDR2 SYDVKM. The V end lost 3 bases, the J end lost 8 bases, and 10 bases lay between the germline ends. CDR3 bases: TGTGCCAGCAGTTTGCGGACGGAGGAAAAACTGTTTTTT. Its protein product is CASSLRTEEKLFF.

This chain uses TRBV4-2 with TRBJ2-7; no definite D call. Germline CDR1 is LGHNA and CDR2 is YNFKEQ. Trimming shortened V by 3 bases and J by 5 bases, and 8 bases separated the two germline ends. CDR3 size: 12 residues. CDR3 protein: CASSHEHNEQYF. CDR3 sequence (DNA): TGTGCCAGCAGCCACGAGCATAACGAGCAGTACTTC.

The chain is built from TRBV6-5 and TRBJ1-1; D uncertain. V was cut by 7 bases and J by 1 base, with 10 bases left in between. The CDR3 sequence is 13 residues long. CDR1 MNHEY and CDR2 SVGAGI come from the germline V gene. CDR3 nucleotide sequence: TGTGCCAGCAAGGGAATAGGGAACACTGAAGCTTTCTTT. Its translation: CASKGIGNTEAFF.

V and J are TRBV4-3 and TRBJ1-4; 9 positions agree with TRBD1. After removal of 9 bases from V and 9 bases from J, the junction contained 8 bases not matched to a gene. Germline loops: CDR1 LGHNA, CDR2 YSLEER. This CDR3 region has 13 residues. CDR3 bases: TGCGCCAGGGCGGACAGGGGAAAGAAAAAACTGTTTTTT. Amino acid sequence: CARADRGKKKLFF.

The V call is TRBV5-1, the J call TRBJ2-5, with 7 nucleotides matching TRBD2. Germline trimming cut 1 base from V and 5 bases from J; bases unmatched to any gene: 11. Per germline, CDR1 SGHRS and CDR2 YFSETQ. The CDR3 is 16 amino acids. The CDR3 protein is CASSLISAGVGETQYF. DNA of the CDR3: TGCGCCAGCAGCTTGATTTCGGCGGGAGTAGGGGAGACCCAGTACTTC.